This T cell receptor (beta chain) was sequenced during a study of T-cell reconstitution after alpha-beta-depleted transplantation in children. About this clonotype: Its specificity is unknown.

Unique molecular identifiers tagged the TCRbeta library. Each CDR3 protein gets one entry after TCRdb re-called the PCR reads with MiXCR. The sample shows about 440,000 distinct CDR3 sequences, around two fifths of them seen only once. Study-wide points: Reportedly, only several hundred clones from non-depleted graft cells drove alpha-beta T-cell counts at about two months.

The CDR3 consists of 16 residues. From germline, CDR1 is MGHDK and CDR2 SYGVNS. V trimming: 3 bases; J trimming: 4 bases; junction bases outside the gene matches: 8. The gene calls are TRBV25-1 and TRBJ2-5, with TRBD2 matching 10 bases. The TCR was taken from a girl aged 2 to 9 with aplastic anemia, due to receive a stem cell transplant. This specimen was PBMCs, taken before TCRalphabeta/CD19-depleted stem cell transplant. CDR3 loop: CASSEQRGGPIETQYF. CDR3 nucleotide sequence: TGTGCCAGCAGTGAGCAGCGGGGGGGCCCAATAGAGACCCAGTACTTC.